The next 30 T cell receptor beta chains were all read from a single sample in a study of blood T cell repertoires in COVID-19. The assay was immunoSEQ multiplex PCR, and TCRdb's table has in-frame clones only and misses some. Among roughly 66,000 clones listed, about four fifths were seen once. The sequenced sample was peripheral blood. The receptors derive from a woman aged 55-70 years with acute or convalescent COVID-19.

V usage is TRBV18 and J usage is TRBJ1-1; possible D gene TRBD1, 5 bases. Germline V gene sequence: CDR1 KGHSH, CDR2 LQKENI. The V end was cut by 3 bases, the J end by 5 bases, with 10 bases between. The CDR3 sequence is 13 residues long. The CDR3 DNA sequence: TGTGCCAGCTCACCCGGACAAGATACTGAAGCTTTCTTT. Residues: CASSPGQDTEAFF.

This chain joins TRBV4-1 and TRBJ2-3; D gene uncertain. With 1 base removed from V and 5 bases from J, the gap between germline ends came to 4 bases. This CDR3 contains 12 residues. The germline V gene has CDR1 MGHRA and CDR2 YSYEKL. The CDR3 spells CASSQGGDTQYF. Here the CDR3 DNA reads TGCGCCAGCAGCCAAGGAGGAGATACGCAGTATTTT.

This chain connects TRBV3-1 (or the pseudogene TRBV3-2) to TRBJ1-1, with a possible D match to TRBD1 (5 bases). This CDR3 is 12 amino acids long. CDR1 and CDR2 from the germline V gene are LGHDT and YNNKEL (reference sequence). Trimming cost V 10 bases and J 2 bases, with 11 bases left between them. The CDR3 sequence: CATGHPNTEAFF. The CDR3 DNA reads TGTGCCACCGGACATCCCAACACTGAAGCTTTCTTT.

In the case of this clone: The sample holds other DNA sequences that translate to the same CDR3. This rearrangement joins TRBV19 to TRBJ1-5; the D is unclear. V lost 1 base, J lost 0 bases, and 10 bases lay in between. The germline gives CDR1 LNHDA, CDR2 SQIVND (reference sequence). The CDR3 is 16 residues long. The CDR3 protein is CASSIVHRGSNQPQHF. The CDR3 DNA follows: TGTGCCAGTAGTATAGTCCACCGGGGTAGCAATCAGCCCCAGCATTTT.

The chain has TRBV2 and TRBJ1-3, with D possibly TRBD1 on 6 matching bases. The CDR3 contains 16 residues. Trimming took off 3 bases at V and 2 bases at J, with 14 bases between the two ends. From germline, CDR1 is SNHLY and CDR2 FYNNEI. The CDR3: CASSDPAGVTGNTIYF. CDR3 DNA sequence: TGTGCCAGCAGTGACCCCGCAGGGGTTACTGGAAACACCATATATTTT.

The chain uses TRBV19 and TRBJ2-7; D possibly corresponds to TRBD2 (5 bases). The CDR3 contains 12 residues. Trimming took 4 bases from V and 6 from J, leaving 10 bases between them. The V gene's germline CDR1 is LNHDA and CDR2 SQIVND (reference sequence). The CDR3 region is CASSTPAGEQYF. The CDR3 nucleotides are TGTGCCAGTAGTACCCCGGCGGGCGAGCAGTACTTC. Filled out from reference TRBV19 and TRBJ2-7, the complete variable domain reads DGGITQSPKYLFRKEGQNVTLSCEQNLNHDAMYWYRQDPGQGLRLIYYSQIVNDFQKGDIAEGYSVSREKKESFPLTVTSAQKNPTAFYLCASSTPAGEQYFGPGTRLTVT.

This clone was detected once. This sequence joins TRBV3-1 (or the pseudogene TRBV3-2) and TRBJ1-2; 8 positions match TRBD1. This CDR3 comprises 16 residues. CDR1 and CDR2 (germline): LGHDT, YNNKEL (reference sequence). V lost 4 bases and J lost 4; bases outside the gene matches: 11. CDR3 nucleotides: TGTGCCAGCAGCCCCCCCGTCCGGGGACAGGCCTATGGCTACACCTTC. It yields the protein CASSPPVRGQAYGYTF.

This chain connects TRBV3-1 (or the pseudogene TRBV3-2) to TRBJ2-5; tentatively, D is TRBD2 (5 bases). CDR3 length equals 13 residues. The V end was cut by 7 bases, the J end by 1 base, with 10 bases between. The germline CDR1 and CDR2 sequences are LGHDT and YNNKEL (reference sequence). CDR3 nucleotides: TGTGCCAGCACGCCGAGGGCCCAAGAGACCCAGTACTTC. Translation gives CASTPRAQETQYF.

The chain links TRBV12-3 or TRBV12-4 to TRBJ2-7, with 7 bases aligning to TRBD1. V gave up 6 bases and J gave up 3 bases; unmatched junction bases: 5. There are 13 residues in the CDR3. As DNA, the CDR3 is TGTGCCAGCAGCTACAGGGGCCACTACGAGCAGTACTTC. Amino acid sequence: CASSYRGHYEQYF.

V and J are TRBV30 and TRBJ2-7; 9 bases align to TRBD1. V trimming: 5 bases; J trimming: 5 bases; junction bases outside the gene matches: 10. The CDR3 spans 14 residues. Germline V gene data show CDR1 as GTSNPN and CDR2 as SVGIG (reference sequence). For the CDR3, the DNA is TGTGCCTGGGCGACAGGGGGAAAGGTCAACGAGCAGTACTTC. Translation: CAWATGGKVNEQYF. Full variable domain (outside the CDR3, taken from reference TRBV30 and TRBJ2-7): SQTIHQWPATLVQPVGSPLSLECTVEGTSNPNLYWYRQAAGRGLQLLFYSVGIGQISSEVPQNLSASRPQDRQFILSSKKLLLSDSGFYLCAWATGGKVNEQYFGPGTRLTVT.

This chain joins TRBV11-2 and TRBJ1-3, with 7 bases matching TRBD1. The CDR3 runs 19 residues. CDR1 SGHAT and CDR2 FQNNGV come from the germline V gene. The J segment lost 1 base and the V segment lost 2 bases, leaving 14 bases of the junction unmatched. CDR3: CASSLRGGKGARSGNTIYF. CDR3 bases: TGTGCCAGCAGCTTAAGGGGCGGTAAGGGGGCGAGGTCTGGAAACACCATATATTTT.

This clone was seen a few times. The V gene is TRBV9, the J gene TRBJ2-3; 15 nucleotides line up with TRBD2. V lost 4 bases, J lost 3 bases, and 3 bases stayed unmatched. CDR1 and CDR2 (germline): SGDLS, YYNGEE. The CDR3 sequence is 16 residues long. CDR3: CASSKGLAGGTDTQYF. CDR3 DNA: TGTGCCAGCAGCAAGGGACTAGCGGGGGGAACAGATACGCAGTATTTT.

The chain joins TRBV19 to TRBJ1-5, with TRBD1 as a possible D gene (6 bases). Germline values: CDR1 LNHDA, CDR2 SQIVND (reference sequence). There are 14 residues in the CDR3. The germline V and J ends were trimmed by 10 bases and 0 bases, with 13 bases remaining between them. Here the CDR3 DNA reads TGTGCCACACAACAGGGAAATAGCAATCAGCCCCAGCATTTT. The encoded protein is CATQQGNSNQPQHF.

The chain is built from TRBV15 and TRBJ1-4; D may be TRBD1 (6 bases). Trimming cost V 0 bases and J 6 bases, with 17 bases left between them. The CDR3 loop spans 17 amino acids. Germline lookup yields CDR1 LNHNV and CDR2 YYDKDF (reference sequence). The CDR3 region is CATSRDRGVGGDEKLFF. DNA for the CDR3: TGTGCCACCAGCAGAGACAGGGGAGTGGGTGGCGATGAAAAACTGTTTTTT.

The V and J genes are TRBV6-5 and TRBJ1-4, with D possibly being TRBD1 (5 bases). The CDR3 is made up of 16 amino acids. Looked up from germline, CDR1 is MNHEY and CDR2 is SVGAGI. V was trimmed by 0 bases and J by 8 bases, leaving 16 bases between them. The CDR3 sequence is CASSYSRGGWGEKLFF. CDR3 DNA sequence: TGTGCCAGCAGTTACTCTCGGGGAGGATGGGGGGAAAAACTGTTTTTT.

The CDR3 reads CASSQEWQGSINEKLFF. The CDR3 bases are TGCGCCAGCAGCCAAGAATGGCAGGGTAGCATTAATGAAAAACTGTTTTTT. The chain has TRBV4-1 and TRBJ1-4; D possibly corresponds to TRBD1 (5 bases). V shed 0 bases and J shed 4 bases, with 15 bases lying between them. The CDR3 is 17 residues long. CDR1 is MGHRA and CDR2 is YSYEKL in the germline V gene.

CDR3 protein: CASSPGAFRDTEAFF. CDR3 bases: TGTGCCAGCAGCCCAGGGGCCTTCCGGGACACTGAAGCTTTCTTT. The genes are TRBV3-1 (or the pseudogene TRBV3-2) and TRBJ1-1, with D perhaps TRBD1 (6 bases). The CDR3 contains 15 residues. V was trimmed by 4 bases and J by 3 bases, leaving 15 bases between them. Germline CDR1 and CDR2: LGHDT and YNNKEL (reference sequence).

This chain links TRBV18 with TRBJ2-3; D unclear. Germline V gene sequence: CDR1 KGHSH, CDR2 LQKENI. The CDR3 runs to 13 residues. V was clipped by 4 bases and J by 2 bases, with 7 bases between them. CDR3 DNA: TGTGCCAGCTCACGCCGAGCCACAGATACGCAGTATTTT. It specifies CASSRRATDTQYF.

The chain joins TRBV14 to TRBJ2-1; D unclear. The CDR3 is 13 residues long. The ends were cut back, 4 bases at V and 7 bases at J, with 11 bases in the middle. The V gene's germline CDR1 is SGHDN and CDR2 FVKESK. In DNA, the CDR3 is TGTGCCAGCAGCCCTCCTAACGAGAATGAGCAGTTCTTC. It is translated as CASSPPNENEQFF.

The CDR3 sequence is CASTVQGVDGNTIYF. The CDR3 nucleotides are TGTGCCAGCACCGTACAGGGGGTAGATGGAAACACCATATATTTT. The gene calls are TRBV21-1 and TRBJ1-3; the table assigns TRBD1, which was not confirmed against the DNA. TRBV21-1 is shown as a pseudogene. The CDR3 contains 15 residues.

The chain carries TRBV9 and TRBJ2-3; perhaps TRBD2 as D (6 bases). This CDR3 region has 14 residues. The germline CDR1 and CDR2 sequences are SGDLS and YYNGEE. Trimming took 3 bases from V and 5 from J, leaving 13 bases between them. CDR3 region: CASSERDLVDTQYF. The CDR3 DNA sequence: TGTGCCAGCAGCGAACGGGACTTGGTAGATACGCAGTATTTT.

The chain combines TRBV11-3 with TRBJ2-2; a possible D gene is TRBD1 (6 bases). Germline V lookup: CDR1 SGHNT, CDR2 YENEEA. CDR3 length: 15 residues. V was cut by 5 bases and J by 4 bases, with 14 bases left in between. Here the CDR3 reads CASSPTGRTTGELFF. The CDR3 coding sequence is TGTGCCAGCAGCCCAACAGGGCGAACCACCGGGGAGCTGTTTTTT.

The rearrangement joins TRBV6-5 to TRBJ1-2; no definite D call. In germline, CDR1 is MNHEY, CDR2 SVGAGI. The germline V and J ends were trimmed by 6 bases and 0 bases, with 8 bases remaining between them. The CDR3 length is 13 residues. The DNA of the CDR3 is TGTGCCAGCAGGCACCAGGCTAACTATGGCTACACCTTC. Translated: CASRHQANYGYTF.

The chain is built from TRBV5-5 and TRBJ2-1; 10 bases line up with TRBD1. V shed 4 bases, J shed 10 bases, and the junction held 11 bases outside the gene matches. CDR3 length: 15 residues. In germline, CDR1 is SGHKS, CDR2 YYEKEE (reference sequence). CDR3 bases: TGTGCCAGCAGCCCGCCGGGACAGGGGTCGCGGGAGCAGTTCTTC. It yields the protein CASSPPGQGSREQFF. Complete variable domain (other parts from reference TRBV5-5 and TRBJ2-1): DAGVTQSPTHLIKTRGQQVTLRCSPISGHKSVSWYQQVLGQGPQFIFQYYEKEERGRGNFPDRFSARQFPNYSSELNVNALLLGDSALYLCASSPPGQGSREQFFGPGTRLTVL.

V is TRBV11-2 and J is TRBJ1-2; 7 bases are shared with TRBD1. The germline gives CDR1 SGHAT, CDR2 FQNNGV. The CDR3 loop spans 15 amino acids. V dropped 2 bases and J dropped 4; count of bases not matched to a gene: 7. In DNA form, the CDR3 reads TGTGCCAGCAGCTTATATATGGGACAGCCCTATGGCTACACCTTC. Translation: CASSLYMGQPYGYTF.

The chain is built from TRBV10-2 and TRBJ2-3; tentatively, D is TRBD2 (5 bases). V lost 3 bases and J 1 base, leaving 14 bases between the germline ends. This CDR3 has 16 residues. Germline assignment: CDR1 WSHSY and CDR2 SAAADI. The CDR3 reads CASSEDYLRGTDTQYF. The CDR3 nucleotides are TGCGCCAGCAGTGAAGATTACCTGAGGGGCACAGATACGCAGTATTTT.

This clone came up a few times. The V call is TRBV5-1, the J call TRBJ1-5; a weak D match, TRBD1 (6 bases). CDR3 length: 17 amino acids. V lost 0 bases and J 0 bases, leaving 13 bases between the germline ends. Looked up from germline, CDR1 is SGHRS and CDR2 is YFSETQ. CDR3 loop: CASSLVAGEYSNQPQHF. CDR3 sequence (DNA): TGCGCCAGCAGCTTGGTCGCAGGGGAATATAGCAATCAGCCCCAGCATTTT.

The chain has TRBV4-1 and TRBJ2-3, with 7 bases matching TRBD1. This CDR3 is built from 16 residues. Germline values: CDR1 MGHRA, CDR2 YSYEKL. V lost 4 bases and J lost 3; bases outside the gene matches: 10. Here the CDR3 DNA reads TGCGCCAGCAGCCGAGCGGACAGGAGACAGACAGATACGCAGTATTTT. Protein product: CASSRADRRQTDTQYF.

The chain joins TRBV7-3 to TRBJ2-1, with 8 bases matching TRBD2. Trimming cost V 1 base and J 3 bases; bases outside gene matches: 2. CDR3 length: 15 amino acids. Germline loops: CDR1 SGHTA, CDR2 FQGTGA. The CDR3 nucleotides are TGTGCCAGCAGCTTAAGCGGGGGGAGCTACAATGAGCAGTTCTTC. Its protein is CASSLSGGSYNEQFF.

The rearrangement links TRBV11-2 to TRBJ2-5; D is perhaps TRBD1 (5 bases). Germline V gene sequence: CDR1 SGHAT, CDR2 FQNNGV. There are 15 residues in the CDR3. Between the trimmed V and J ends, which lost 2 bases and 2 bases, there was a span of 12 bases. CDR3 bases: TGTGCCAGCAGCTTAACCCTCAACAGGCAAGAGACCCAGTACTTC. As protein: CASSLTLNRQETQYF.